The 20 T cell receptor beta chains in this list originate from one sample, sequenced in a study of shared clonotypes between healthy human individuals. The repertoire was sequenced with immunoSEQ multiplex PCR; TCRdb's copy has only in-frame clones and lacks some. The sample lists some 2.3 million clones, 80% to 95% seen once, with 0.39% in the top ten. Sequencing was done on a sample of naive CD4+ T cells from PBMCs. This sample's subset: CD45RA+ positively selected. Every receptor here comes from a man younger than 35 in good health. Some clones in this sample may be carry-over from other donors' samples.

Of note for this clone: Other DNA sequences in the sample encode the same CDR3. The rearrangement uses TRBV28 and TRBJ2-3; maybe TRBD2 (6 bases). The CDR3 is 14 amino acids. Germline lookup yields CDR1 MDHEN and CDR2 SYDVKM. Trimming removed 6 bases at V and 2 bases at J, with 12 bases between. CDR3: CASSPGGTTDTQYF. The CDR3, as DNA: TGTGCCAGCAGCCCGGGCGGGACCACAGATACGCAGTATTTT.

The chain couples TRBV7-2 to TRBJ1-5; tentative D call: TRBD1 (5 bases). The germline V gene encodes CDR1 SGHTA and CDR2 FQGNSA. The CDR3 length is 15 residues. Trimming left V 1 base short and J 6 bases short, with 13 bases between. The CDR3 nucleotides are TGTGCCAGCAGCTTAGTTCAGGGTCAGCGTCAGCCCCAGCATTTT. It specifies CASSLVQGQRQPQHF.

The J gene is TRBJ2-7, the V gene TRBV11-2, with 10 positions matching TRBD2. V lost 1 base, J lost 3 bases, and 6 bases stayed unmatched. CDR3 size: 16 residues. CDR1 SGHAT and CDR2 FQNNGV come from the germline V gene. The CDR3, as DNA: TGTGCCAGCAGCTTAGTGCCAGCGGGAGGGTTCTACGAGCAGTACTTC. Protein: CASSLVPAGGFYEQYF.

The chain is built from TRBV28 and TRBJ2-5; 7 bases are shared with TRBD1. V dropped 6 bases and J dropped 1; count of bases not matched to a gene: 2. This CDR3 region has 13 residues. CDR1 and CDR2 from the germline V gene are MDHEN and SYDVKM. CDR3 nucleotides: TGTGCCAGCAGACGGGACAGCCAAGAGACCCAGTACTTC. This gives the protein CASRRDSQETQYF.

Note on this clone: The same CDR3 can be traced to other DNA sequences in this sample. The rearrangement joins TRBV28 to TRBJ2-7; 12 positions match TRBD1. V was clipped by 5 bases and J by 4 bases; unmatched bases: 6. Germline assignment: CDR1 MDHEN and CDR2 SYDVKM. This CDR3 contains 15 residues. CDR3 residues: CASSPGGQGAYEQYF. The CDR3 region has the DNA TGTGCCAGCAGTCCAGGGGGACAGGGGGCGTACGAGCAGTACTTC.

CDR3 sequence (DNA): TGTGCCAGTAGTCCGGCAGGCCCCCACGAGCAGTACTTC. Amino acids: CASSPAGPHEQYF. The J gene is TRBJ2-7, the V gene TRBV19, with D hard to call. CDR3 length equals 13 residues. Germline-derived CDR1 and CDR2 are LNHDA and SQIVND (reference sequence). V lost 5 bases and J lost 5, with 13 bases in between.

The V call is TRBV29-1, the J call TRBJ1-2, with 8 nucleotides matching TRBD1. This CDR3 is 12 amino acids long. With V trimmed by 6 bases and J by 6 bases, 6 bases remained unmatched. CDR1 is SQVTM and CDR2 is ANQGSEA in the germline V gene. In nucleotides, the CDR3 is TGCAGCGTGGTGACAGGGGTCCATGGCTACACCTTC. Translating it yields CSVVTGVHGYTF.

The rearrangement links TRBV6-1 to TRBJ2-7; tentatively, D is TRBD2 (6 bases). Trimming removed 2 bases from V and 2 bases from J, with 16 bases in between. CDR3 length: 16 residues. Per germline, CDR1 MNHNS and CDR2 SASEGT. This CDR3 is CASSERARGNPYEQYF. The CDR3 nucleotides are TGTGCCAGCAGTGAACGAGCCCGCGGGAACCCCTACGAGCAGTACTTC.

The rearrangement joins TRBV6-6 to TRBJ1-1; perhaps TRBD1 as D (5 bases). The germline CDR1 and CDR2 sequences are MNHNY and SVGAGI (reference sequence). This CDR3 is built from 12 residues. V shed 11 bases and J shed 1 base, with 11 bases lying between them. CDR3 protein: CASGGGNTEAFF. DNA of the CDR3: TGTGCCTCAGGCGGGGGGAACACTGAAGCTTTCTTT.

Remarks on this clone: A read error may account for a junction end that differs from germline. This chain joins TRBV28 and TRBJ2-7, with 11 nucleotides matching TRBD1. CDR3 size: 13 residues. Germline CDR1 MDHEN, CDR2 SYDVKM. DNA of the CDR3: TGTGCCAGCTGGACAAGACCGGGACAGGGGGTAATATTC. Translated: CASWTRPGQGVIF.

Worth noting for this clone: Other DNA sequences in this sample translate to the same CDR3. The chain couples TRBV18 to TRBJ1-2; D is undetermined. The CDR3 covers 13 residues. V gave up 2 bases and J gave up 2 bases, with 6 bases separating them. CDR1 is KGHSH and CDR2 is LQKENI in the germline V gene. CDR3 protein: CASSPGENYGYTF. The CDR3 region has the DNA TGTGCCAGCTCACCAGGCGAAAACTATGGCTACACCTTC.

V is TRBV7-2 and J is TRBJ2-5; the match to TRBD2 covers 9 bases. The V gene end was trimmed by 4 bases and the J gene end by 2 bases; junction bases not matched to a gene: 11. Germline CDR1 SGHTA, CDR2 FQGNSA. The CDR3 is 17 amino acids. The DNA of the CDR3 is TGTGCCAGCAGCTACCGTCCTAGCGGGGCTTCTCAAGAGACCCAGTACTTC. Its protein is CASSYRPSGASQETQYF. The whole variable domain, filled in from reference TRBV7-2 and TRBJ2-5, reads GAGVSQSPSNKVTEKGKDVELRCDPISGHTALYWYRQSLGQGLEFLIYFQGNSAPDKSGLPSDRFSAERTGGSVSTLTIQRTQQEDSAVYLCASSYRPSGASQETQYFGPGTRLLVL.

The table lists this clone with a count of one. This sequence joins TRBV9 and TRBJ2-3; tentative D call: TRBD1 (6 bases). Germline assignment: CDR1 SGDLS and CDR2 YYNGEE. This CDR3 has 15 residues. Trimming stripped 1 base from V and 4 bases from J, with 13 bases between. The DNA for the CDR3 is TGTGCCAGCAGCGTACAGGGGATAAGCCCAGATACGCAGTATTTT. The encoded protein is CASSVQGISPDTQYF. Supplemented by reference TRBV9 and TRBJ2-3, the full variable domain reads DSGVTQTPKHLITATGQRVTLRCSPRSGDLSVYWYQQSLDQGLQFLIQYYNGEERAKGNILERFSAQQFPDLHSELNLSSLELGDSALYFCASSVQGISPDTQYFGPGTRLTVL.

This sequence joins TRBV7-3 and TRBJ2-7; either TRBD1 or TRBD2 may fit D (5 bases each). This CDR3 is built from 13 residues. With 2 bases removed from V and 7 bases from J, the gap between germline ends came to 12 bases. Germline values: CDR1 SGHTA, CDR2 FQGTGA. This chain's CDR3 is CASSLLAGREQYF. The CDR3 DNA sequence: TGTGCCAGCAGCTTACTGGCAGGGAGAGAGCAGTACTTC.

This chain links TRBV11-2 with TRBJ1-1; 7 bases are shared with TRBD1. Germline V gene data show CDR1 as SGHAT and CDR2 as FQNNGV. The CDR3 runs to 16 residues. V lost 4 bases, J lost 5 bases, and 13 bases stayed unmatched. Here the CDR3 reads CASSYDRVGVWTEAFF. The DNA of the CDR3 is TGTGCCAGCAGCTATGACAGGGTCGGAGTGTGGACTGAAGCTTTCTTT.

The chain employs TRBV11-2 and TRBJ1-3; D not certain. The CDR3 spans 13 residues. Between the trimmed V and J ends, which lost 6 bases and 2 bases, there was a span of 8 bases. Germline V lookup: CDR1 SGHAT, CDR2 FQNNGV. The CDR3 loop is CASRRGTGNTIYF. The DNA of the CDR3 is TGTGCCAGCAGACGTGGAACTGGAAACACCATATATTTT.

With respect to this clone: Additional DNA sequences in this sample encode the identical CDR3. The chain couples TRBV28 to TRBJ1-1, with 8 nucleotides matching TRBD1. Germline loops: CDR1 MDHEN, CDR2 SYDVKM. This CDR3 is 12 amino acids long. Germline trimming cut 6 bases from V and 4 bases from J; bases unmatched to any gene: 1. The CDR3 spells CASRDRGTEAFF. Written as DNA, the CDR3 is TGTGCCAGCAGAGACAGGGGCACTGAAGCTTTCTTT.

The chain has TRBV5-5 and TRBJ1-5, with D unclear. Per germline, CDR1 SGHKS and CDR2 YYEKEE (reference sequence). Between the trimmed V and J ends, which lost 0 bases and 6 bases, there was a span of 4 bases. The length of the CDR3 is 12 residues. As DNA, the CDR3 is TGTGCCAGCAGCTTGGTAGGTCAGCCCCAGCATTTT. This translates into CASSLVGQPQHF.

The gene calls are TRBV5-4 and TRBJ2-7, with TRBD2 matching 9 bases. The CDR3 length is 16 residues. The V gene's germline CDR1 is SGHNT and CDR2 YYREEE (reference sequence). Trimming at V came to 4 bases and at J to 4 bases, leaving 12 bases not matched to a gene. The CDR3 is CASSPLAGGNQYEQYF. The CDR3 DNA follows: TGTGCCAGCAGCCCCCTGGCGGGAGGGAACCAATACGAGCAGTACTTC.

V is TRBV5-1 and J is TRBJ1-2, with D hard to call. Looked up from germline, CDR1 is SGHRS and CDR2 is YFSETQ. This CDR3 spans 12 amino acids. Trimming left V 1 base short and J 4 bases short, with 5 bases between. This CDR3 reads CASSLRSYGYTF. DNA for the CDR3: TGCGCCAGCAGCTTGCGGAGCTATGGCTACACCTTC.